This T cell receptor beta chain was captured in a study of blood T cells in healthy people across ages. As for the study in general: The template switching approach captured approximately one barcoded beta molecule for every two T cells. Study results and caveats: A strong correlation was seen between TCR beta diversity and naive T cell percentage. Underestimates were what the diversity estimates from one million T cells were considered to be.

Comment on this clonotype: What it binds is not known.

Every sample had a minimum of 6 million PBMCs isolated. A second 7 to 11 cycle PCR used barcoded and J-beta primers. TCRdb re-derived calls from the 5' RACE reads in MiXCR, one entry per CDR3 protein. The repertoire has about 1.5 million distinct CDR3 sequences, approximately 40% of them found once; the top ten carry roughly 7.9%. The CDR3 extends over 16 amino acids. With 5 bases removed from V and 1 base from J, the gap between germline ends came to 12 bases. The germline gives CDR1 SEHNR, CDR2 FQNEAQ (reference sequence). The V and J genes are TRBV7-9 and TRBJ1-6, with a tentative D call TRBD1 (5 bases). This receptor was obtained from a woman aged 18-29 years in good health. Material for sequencing was blood. The chain's CDR3 is CASSPAGGSYNSPLHF. The CDR3 nucleotides read TGTGCCAGCAGCCCGGCCGGGGGTTCCTATAATTCACCCCTCCACTTT.